This T cell receptor beta chain was sequenced during a study of blood T cell repertoires in COVID-19. Study summary: Acute-phase and convalescent COVID-19 samples originated in the United States, Italy and Spain. The cDNA or gDNA used as material had been derived from T cells, B-cell-depleted T cells, or PBMCs.

Germline-derived CDR1 and CDR2 are SGHRS and YFSETQ. There are 15 residues in the CDR3. With V trimmed by 4 bases and J by 5 bases, 6 bases remained unmatched. Generated by immunoSEQ multiplex PCR, the TCRdb table keeps only in-frame clones and is missing some. The sample shows around 83,000 clones, around nine tenths of them seen only once. V gene TRBV5-1 combines with J gene TRBJ1-5, with TRBD1 matching 10 bases. The origin of this receptor is a man aged 65 to 79 with active or convalescent COVID-19. Sequencing used peripheral blood. In nucleotides, the CDR3 is TGCGCCAGCAGCCAGGACAGGGGGGAGGATCAGCCCCAGCATTTT. This codes for CASSQDRGEDQPQHF.